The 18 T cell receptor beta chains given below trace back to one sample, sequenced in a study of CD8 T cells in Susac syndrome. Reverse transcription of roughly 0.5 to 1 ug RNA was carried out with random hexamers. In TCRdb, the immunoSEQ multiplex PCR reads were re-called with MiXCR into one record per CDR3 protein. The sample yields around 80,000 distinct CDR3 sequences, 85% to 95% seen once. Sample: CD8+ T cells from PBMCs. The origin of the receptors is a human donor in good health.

This chain's CDR3 is CSARDPPHSGATYNEQFF. The DNA of the CDR3 is TGCAGTGCTAGAGATCCCCCCCATAGCGGGGCCACCTACAATGAGCAGTTCTTC. V gene TRBV20-1 combines with J gene TRBJ2-1, with TRBD2 matching 8 bases. Germline CDR1 DFQATT, CDR2 SNEGSKA (reference sequence). V shed 0 bases, J shed 2 bases, and the junction held 12 bases outside the gene matches. The CDR3 runs to 18 residues.

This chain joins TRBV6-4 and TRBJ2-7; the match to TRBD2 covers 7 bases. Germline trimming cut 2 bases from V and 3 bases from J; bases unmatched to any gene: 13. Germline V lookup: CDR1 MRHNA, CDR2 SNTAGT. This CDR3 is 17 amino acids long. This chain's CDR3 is CASSDPWEGAEHYEQYV. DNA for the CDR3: TGTGCCAGCAGTGACCCATGGGAGGGAGCGGAACACTACGAGCAGTACGTC.

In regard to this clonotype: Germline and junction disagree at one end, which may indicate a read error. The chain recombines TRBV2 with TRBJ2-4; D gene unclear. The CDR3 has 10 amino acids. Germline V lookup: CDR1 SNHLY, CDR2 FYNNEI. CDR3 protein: CASNENIQYF. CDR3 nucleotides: TGTGCCAGCAATGAAAACATTCAGTACTTC.

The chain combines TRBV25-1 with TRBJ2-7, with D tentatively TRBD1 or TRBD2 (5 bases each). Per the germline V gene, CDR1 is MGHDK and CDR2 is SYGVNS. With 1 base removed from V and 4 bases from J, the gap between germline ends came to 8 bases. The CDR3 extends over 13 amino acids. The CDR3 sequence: CASSELGDYEQYF. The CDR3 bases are TGTGCCAGCAGTGAATTGGGGGATTACGAGCAGTACTTC.

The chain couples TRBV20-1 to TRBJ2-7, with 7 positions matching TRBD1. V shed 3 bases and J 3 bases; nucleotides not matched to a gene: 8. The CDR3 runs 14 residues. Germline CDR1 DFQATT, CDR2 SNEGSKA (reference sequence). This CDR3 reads CSARGFGQVYEQYV. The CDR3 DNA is TGCAGTGCTAGGGGCTTCGGACAGGTCTACGAGCAGTACGTC.

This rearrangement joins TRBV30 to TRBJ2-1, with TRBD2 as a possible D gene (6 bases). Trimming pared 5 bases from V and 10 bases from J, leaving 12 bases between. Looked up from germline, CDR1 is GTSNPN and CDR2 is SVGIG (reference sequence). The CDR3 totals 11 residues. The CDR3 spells CAWQFRGEQFF. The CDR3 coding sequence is TGTGCCTGGCAGTTCCGGGGGGAGCAGTTCTTC.

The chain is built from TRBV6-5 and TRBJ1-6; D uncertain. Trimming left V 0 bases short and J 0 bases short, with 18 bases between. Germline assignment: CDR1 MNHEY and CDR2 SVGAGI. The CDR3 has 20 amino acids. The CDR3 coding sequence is TGTGCCAGCAGTTACTCTGGCAGGCACTTAACGAGCTCCTATAATTCACCCCTCCACTTT. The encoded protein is CASSYSGRHLTSSYNSPLHF.

CDR3 nucleotide sequence: TGTGCCAGCAGCTGGGAGCGACAGTACAATGAGCAGTTCTTC. It codes for CASSWERQYNEQFF. The chain links TRBV13 to TRBJ2-1; the D call may be TRBD1 or TRBD2 (5 bases each). This CDR3 has 14 residues. CDR1 and CDR2 from the germline V gene are PRHDT and FYEKMQ (reference sequence). The V end lost 4 bases, the J end lost 4 bases, and 11 bases lay between the germline ends.

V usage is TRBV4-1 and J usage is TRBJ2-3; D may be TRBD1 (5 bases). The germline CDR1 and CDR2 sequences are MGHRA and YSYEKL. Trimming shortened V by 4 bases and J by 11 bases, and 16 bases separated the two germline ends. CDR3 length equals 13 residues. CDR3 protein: CASSPVMGRGQYF. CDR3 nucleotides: TGCGCCAGCAGCCCGGTGATGGGGCGTGGGCAGTATTTT.

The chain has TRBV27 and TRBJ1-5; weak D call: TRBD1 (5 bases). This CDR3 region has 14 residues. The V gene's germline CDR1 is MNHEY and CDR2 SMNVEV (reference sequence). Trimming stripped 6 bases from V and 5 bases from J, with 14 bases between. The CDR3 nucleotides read TGTGCCAGCAGACCCCCGGGACTGCATCAGCCCCAGCATTTT. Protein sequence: CASRPPGLHQPQHF.

The CDR3 protein is CASRRSTGTDTQYF. The CDR3 DNA reads as TGTGCCAGCAGACGGTCGACTGGCACAGATACGCAGTATTTT. The gene calls are TRBV5-4 and TRBJ2-3; D ambiguous. Germline CDR1 reads SGHNT; CDR2 reads YYREEE (reference sequence). The CDR3 has 14 residues. The ends were cut back, 5 bases at V and 1 base at J, with 11 bases in the middle.

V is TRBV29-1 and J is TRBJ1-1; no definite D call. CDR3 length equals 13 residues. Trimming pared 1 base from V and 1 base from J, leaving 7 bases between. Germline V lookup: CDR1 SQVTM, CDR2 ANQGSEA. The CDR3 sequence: CSVEGRGNTEAFF. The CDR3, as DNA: TGCAGCGTTGAAGGCCGGGGGAACACTGAAGCTTTCTTT.

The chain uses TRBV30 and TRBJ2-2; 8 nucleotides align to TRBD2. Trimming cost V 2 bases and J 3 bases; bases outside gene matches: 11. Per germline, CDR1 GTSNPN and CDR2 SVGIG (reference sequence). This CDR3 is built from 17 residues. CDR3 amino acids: CAWSIGTSGRDTGELFF. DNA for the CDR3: TGTGCCTGGAGTATAGGCACTAGCGGCCGGGACACCGGGGAGCTGTTTTTT.

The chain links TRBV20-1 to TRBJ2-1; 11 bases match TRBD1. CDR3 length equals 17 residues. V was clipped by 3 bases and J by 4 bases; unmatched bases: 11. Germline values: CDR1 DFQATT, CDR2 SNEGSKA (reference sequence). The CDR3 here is CSASSWVGQGGYNEQFF. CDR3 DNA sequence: TGCAGTGCTAGCTCCTGGGTGGGACAGGGGGGATACAATGAGCAGTTCTTC.

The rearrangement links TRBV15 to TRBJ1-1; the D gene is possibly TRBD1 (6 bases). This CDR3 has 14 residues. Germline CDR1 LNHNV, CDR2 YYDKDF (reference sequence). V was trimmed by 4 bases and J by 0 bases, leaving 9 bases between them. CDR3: CATSIHRVNTEAFF. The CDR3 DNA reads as TGTGCCACCAGCATCCACAGGGTGAACACTGAAGCTTTCTTT.

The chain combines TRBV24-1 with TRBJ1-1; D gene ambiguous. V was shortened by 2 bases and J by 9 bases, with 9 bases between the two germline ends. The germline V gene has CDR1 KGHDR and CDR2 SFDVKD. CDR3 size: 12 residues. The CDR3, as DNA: TGTGCCACCAGTGATTCGGGCAGGCAAGCTTTCTTT. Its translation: CATSDSGRQAFF.

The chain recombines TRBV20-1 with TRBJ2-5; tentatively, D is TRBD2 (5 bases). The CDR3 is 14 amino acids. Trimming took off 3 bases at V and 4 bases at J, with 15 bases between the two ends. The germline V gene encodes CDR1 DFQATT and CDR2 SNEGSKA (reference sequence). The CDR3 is CSARGLALRETQYF. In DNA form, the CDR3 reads TGCAGTGCTAGGGGCCTAGCCCTGAGAGAGACCCAGTACTTC.

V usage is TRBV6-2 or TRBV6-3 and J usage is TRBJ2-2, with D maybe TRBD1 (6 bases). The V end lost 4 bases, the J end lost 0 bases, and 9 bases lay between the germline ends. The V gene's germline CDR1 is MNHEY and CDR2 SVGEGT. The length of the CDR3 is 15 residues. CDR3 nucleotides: TGTGCCAGCAGTTGGACAGATACGAACACCGGGGAGCTGTTTTTT. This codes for CASSWTDTNTGELFF.